This is a list of T cell receptor beta chains from one sample in a study of neurological immune-mediated disorders. From the 5' RACE reads, TCRdb called clonotypes with MiXCR, one entry per CDR3 protein. The table records about 30,000 distinct CDR3 sequences, 5.5% to 6% of them present only once. Source material: CD4+ T cells from blood. These receptors were collected from a woman between 45 and 65 years old in good health. Both conserved end residues are part of each CDR3. The D gene is left open where the match is weak. Clone size appears in some rows only: once, few, many, or a class for an expanded clone.

size	D	V	J	DNA	CDR3
many	NA	TRBV9	TRBJ1-6	TGTGCCAGCAGCGTAGAGGACACGATGGCACCCCTCCACTTT	CASSVEDTMAPLHF
few	NA	TRBV12-3/TRBV12-4	TRBJ2-3	TGTGCCAGCAGGGACAGCCCCACAGATACGCAGTATTTT	CASRDSPTDTQYF
many	NA	TRBV5-1	TRBJ1-3	TGCGCCAGCAGCTTGAGTCAGGCCGTTGGAAACACCATATATTTT	CASSLSQAVGNTIYF
many	TRBD1	TRBV24-1	TRBJ2-3	TGTGCCACCAGTGATTCATCGGACAGGGTCATAGATACGCAGTATTTT	CATSDSSDRVIDTQYF
few	TRBD1	TRBV4-1	TRBJ1-5	TGCGCCAGCAGCCAAGGTTTAGGACAGGGTCAAAATCAGCCCCAGCATTTT	CASSQGLGQGQNQPQHF
many	NA	TRBV20-1	TRBJ2-7	TGCAGTGCTAGAGATCCCGGGGCCGAGCAGTACTTC	CSARDPGAEQYF
many	NA	TRBV6-2/TRBV6-3	TRBJ1-1	TGTGCCAGCAGAGAGAACACTGAAGCTTTCTTT	CASRENTEAFF
many	NA	TRBV7-2	TRBJ2-2	TGTGCCAGCAGCTTATTTGGAGGGGACACCGGGGAGCTGTTTTTT	CASSLFGGDTGELFF
many	TRBD1	TRBV11-3	TRBJ2-2	TGTGCCAGCAGCTTTTCTAAGGGGGCATCGAACACCGGGGAGCTGTTTTTT	CASSFSKGASNTGELFF
many	TRBD2	TRBV5-1	TRBJ2-1	TGCGCCAGCAGCTTGGAGGCTAGCGGGAGCGGGGAGTTCTTC	CASSLEASGSGEFF
many	NA	TRBV7-2	TRBJ2-4	TGTGCCAGCAGCTTAGAAGTTACCCGAACCAAAAACATTCAGTACTTC	CASSLEVTRTKNIQYF
many	NA	TRBV5-1	TRBJ2-1	TGCGCCAGCAGCTTGAGGTGGGTCCCCCTGGACAATGAGCAGTTCTTC	CASSLRWVPLDNEQFF
many	NA	TRBV20-1	TRBJ2-3	TGCAGTGCTGGCGCGCTGGGGGGGGCAGCGGATACGCAGTATTTT	CSAGALGGAADTQYF
many	TRBD2	TRBV7-2	TRBJ2-5	TGTGCCAGCAGCGTAGGGACTAGCGGGTGGTCGGTGACCCAGTACTTC	CASSVGTSGWSVTQYF
many	NA	TRBV18	TRBJ1-5	TGTGCCAGCTCACCACCGGGCCCAAATCAGCCCCAGCATTTT	CASSPPGPNQPQHF
many	TRBD2	TRBV11-2	TRBJ2-7	TGTGCCAGCAGCAAGACTAGCGGGATATACTACGAGCAGTACTTC	CASSKTSGIYYEQYF
many	NA	TRBV6-5	TRBJ2-5	TGTGCCAGCAGTTACCGGGCCAGTCAAGAGACCCAGTACTTC	CASSYRASQETQYF
many	NA	TRBV5-1	TRBJ1-1	TGCGCCAGCAGCTTGGTAGGGATGAACACTGAAGCTTTCTTT	CASSLVGMNTEAFF
many	NA	TRBV7-2	TRBJ2-3	TGTGCCAGCAGCTTGCGGCGGAGAGGGGCAGATACGCAGTATTTT	CASSLRRRGADTQYF
many	NA	TRBV11-2	TRBJ2-7	TGTGCCAGCAGCTTGGCCGAGGGCTACGAGCAGTACTTC	CASSLAEGYEQYF
many	NA	TRBV20-1	TRBJ2-1	TGCAGTGCTGAAAAGGGCAGGGGAAGGAATGAGCAGTTCTTC	CSAEKGRGRNEQFF
medium-sized	NA	TRBV4-1	TRBJ1-5	TGCGCCAGCAGCCAAGACTACAGCCTTAGCAATCAGCCCCAGCATTTT	CASSQDYSLSNQPQHF
many	TRBD2	TRBV6-4	TRBJ2-3	TGTGCCAGCAGAATTAGCGGGAGCGGCACAGATACGCAGTATTTT	CASRISGSGTDTQYF
many	NA	TRBV7-9	TRBJ2-1	TGTGCCAGCAGCCCTGGACCCTCATACAATGAGCAGTTCTTC	CASSPGPSYNEQFF
many	NA	TRBV20-1	TRBJ2-1	TGCAGTGCCCAGCAGGGATACAGTGAGCAGTTCTTC	CSAQQGYSEQFF
many	NA	TRBV18	TRBJ1-4	TGTGCCAGCTCACCACTGGGAAATGAAAAACTGTTTTTT	CASSPLGNEKLFF
many	NA	TRBV29-1	TRBJ2-5	TGCAGCGTTGAAGAGAAATATTTTGGGACCCAGTACTTC	CSVEEKYFGTQYF
many	NA	TRBV3-1	TRBJ2-7	TGTGCCAGCAGCCCCGGGGGACTCAGGGGTAACTACGAGCAGTACTTC	CASSPGGLRGNYEQYF
many	NA	TRBV29-1	TRBJ2-7	TGCAGCGTTGAAGTGGTAAGGGGCGAGCAGTACTTC	CSVEVVRGEQYF
NA	NA	TRBV10-3	TRBJ2-3	TGTGCGACTAGCACACCCCAGGGGACAGATACGCAGTATTTT	CATSTPQGTDTQYF
many	TRBD1	TRBV28	TRBJ1-2	TGTGCCAGCAGCTTAGGCCGGGACAGGGGGCATTTGTGGTATGGCTACACCTTC	CASSLGRDRGHLWYGYTF
many	TRBD2	TRBV6-1	TRBJ2-7	TGTGCCAGCACTCCCGCGGGAGGAATCTACGAGCAGTACTTC	CASTPAGGIYEQYF
NA	NA	TRBV7-2	TRBJ1-2	TGTGCCAGCAGCTTAGTGGCCGGAGCTAACTATGGCTACACCTTC	CASSLVAGANYGYTF
many	TRBD1	TRBV6-6	TRBJ1-3	TGTGCCAGCAGTTACACAAAACAGGGGGCTGGAAACACCATATATTTT	CASSYTKQGAGNTIYF
many	NA	TRBV6-2/TRBV6-3	TRBJ1-1	TGTGCCAGCAGTTACCTTGTTCTGAGAGGAGTGAACACTGAAGCTTTCTTT	CASSYLVLRGVNTEAFF
NA	TRBD1	TRBV7-8	TRBJ1-6	TGTGCCAGCAGCCGAGGGACAGGGTTATCTTCACCCCTCCACTTT	CASSRGTGLSSPLHF
many	TRBD1	TRBV5-1	TRBJ1-1	TGCGCCAGCAGCTGGGGACAGGGGGCGGTCACTGAAGCTTTCTTT	CASSWGQGAVTEAFF
many	TRBD2	TRBV2	TRBJ2-2	TGTGCCAGCAGTGTCGGGGGGACCGGGGAGCTGTTTTTT	CASSVGGTGELFF
many	NA	TRBV20-1	TRBJ1-2	TGCAGTGCTAGACCCCCGGACACCTTCTATGGCTACACCTTC	CSARPPDTFYGYTF
many	TRBD1	TRBV19	TRBJ2-1	TGTGCCAGCGGTTCAGGGGGAAAGGACAATGAGCAGTTCTTC	CASGSGGKDNEQFF
many	TRBD2	TRBV4-2	TRBJ2-1	TGTGCCAGCAGCCACGGGACTAGCGGGGGGACCTCCTACAATGAGCAGTTCTTC	CASSHGTSGGTSYNEQFF
many	TRBD2	TRBV11-1	TRBJ2-1	TGTGCCAGCAGCTTAGTGGCCGGGAGGGCCCGAGATGAGCAGTTCTTC	CASSLVAGRARDEQFF